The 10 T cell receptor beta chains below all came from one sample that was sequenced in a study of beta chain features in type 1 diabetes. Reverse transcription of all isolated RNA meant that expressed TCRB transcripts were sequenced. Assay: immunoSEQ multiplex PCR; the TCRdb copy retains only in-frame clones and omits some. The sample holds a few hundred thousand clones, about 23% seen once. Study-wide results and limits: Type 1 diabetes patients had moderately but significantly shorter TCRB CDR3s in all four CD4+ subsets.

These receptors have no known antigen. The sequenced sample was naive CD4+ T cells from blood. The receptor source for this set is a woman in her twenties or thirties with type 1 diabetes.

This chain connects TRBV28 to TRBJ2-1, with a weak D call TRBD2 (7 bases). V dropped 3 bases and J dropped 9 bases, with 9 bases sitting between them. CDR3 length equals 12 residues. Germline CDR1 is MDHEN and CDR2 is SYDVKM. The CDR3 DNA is TGTGCCAGCAGTTTGGGGGGGCGTGAGCAGTTCTTC. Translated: CASSLGGREQFF.

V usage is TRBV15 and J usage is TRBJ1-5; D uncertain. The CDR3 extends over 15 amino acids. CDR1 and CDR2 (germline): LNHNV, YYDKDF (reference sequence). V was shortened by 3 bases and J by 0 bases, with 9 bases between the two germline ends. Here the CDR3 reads CATSSRQYSNQPQHF. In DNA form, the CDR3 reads TGTGCCACCAGCAGCAGGCAGTATAGCAATCAGCCCCAGCATTTT.

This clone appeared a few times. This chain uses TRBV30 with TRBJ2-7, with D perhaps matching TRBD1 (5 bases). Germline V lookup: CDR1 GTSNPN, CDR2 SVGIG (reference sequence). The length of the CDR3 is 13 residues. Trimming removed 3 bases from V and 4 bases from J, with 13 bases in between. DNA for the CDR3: TGTGCCTGGAGCATCCCAGGGTATTACGAGCAGTACTTC. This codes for CAWSIPGYYEQYF.

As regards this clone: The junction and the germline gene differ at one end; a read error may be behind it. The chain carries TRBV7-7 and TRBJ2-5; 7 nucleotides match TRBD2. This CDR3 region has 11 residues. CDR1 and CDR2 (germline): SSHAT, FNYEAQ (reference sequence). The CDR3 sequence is CASSGEGPQYF. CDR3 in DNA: TGTGCTAGCAGTGGGGAGGGCCCACAGTACTTC.

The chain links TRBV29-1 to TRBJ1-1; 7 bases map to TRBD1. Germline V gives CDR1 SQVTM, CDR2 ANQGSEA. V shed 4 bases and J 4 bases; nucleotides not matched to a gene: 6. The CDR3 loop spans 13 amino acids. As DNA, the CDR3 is TGCAGCGTTGCGAGACAGGGAGGCACTGAAGCTTTCTTT. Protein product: CSVARQGGTEAFF. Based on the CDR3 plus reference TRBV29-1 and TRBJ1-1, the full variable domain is SAVISQKPSRDICQRGTSLTIQCQVDSQVTMMFWYRQQPGQSLTLIATANQGSEATYESGFVIDKFPISRPNLTFSTLTVSNMSPEDSSIYLCSVARQGGTEAFFGQGTRLTVV.

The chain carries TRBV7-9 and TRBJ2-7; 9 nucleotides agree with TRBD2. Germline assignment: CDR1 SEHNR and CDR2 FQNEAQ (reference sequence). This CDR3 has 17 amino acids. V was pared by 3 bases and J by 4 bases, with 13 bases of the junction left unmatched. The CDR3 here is CASSFEGPRSGSYEQYF. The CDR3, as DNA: TGTGCCAGCAGCTTCGAGGGCCCGCGTAGCGGGAGTTACGAGCAGTACTTC.

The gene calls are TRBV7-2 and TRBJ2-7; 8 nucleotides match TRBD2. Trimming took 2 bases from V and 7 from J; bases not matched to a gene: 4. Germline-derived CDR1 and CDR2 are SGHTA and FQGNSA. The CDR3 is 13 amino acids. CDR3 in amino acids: CASSLFKRGEQYF. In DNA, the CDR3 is TGTGCCAGCAGCTTATTTAAGCGGGGGGAGCAGTACTTC.

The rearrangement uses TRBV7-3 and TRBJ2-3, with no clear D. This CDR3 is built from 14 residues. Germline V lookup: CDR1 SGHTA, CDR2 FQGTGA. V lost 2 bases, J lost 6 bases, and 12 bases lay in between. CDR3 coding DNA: TGTGCCAGCAGCTTAGGGCAGGCTGTCGATACGCAGTATTTT. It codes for CASSLGQAVDTQYF. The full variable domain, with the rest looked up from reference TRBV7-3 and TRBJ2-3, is GAGVSQTPSNKVTEKGKYVELRCDPISGHTALYWYRQSLGQGPEFLIYFQGTGAADDSGLPNDRFFAVRPEGSVSTLKIQRTERGDSAVYLCASSLGQAVDTQYFGPGTRLTVL.

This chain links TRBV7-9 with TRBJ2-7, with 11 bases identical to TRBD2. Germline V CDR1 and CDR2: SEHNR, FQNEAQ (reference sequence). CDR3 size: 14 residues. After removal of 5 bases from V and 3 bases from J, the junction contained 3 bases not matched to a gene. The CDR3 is CASSRGTSGYEQYF. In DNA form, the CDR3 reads TGTGCCAGCAGCCGCGGGACTAGCGGCTACGAGCAGTACTTC.

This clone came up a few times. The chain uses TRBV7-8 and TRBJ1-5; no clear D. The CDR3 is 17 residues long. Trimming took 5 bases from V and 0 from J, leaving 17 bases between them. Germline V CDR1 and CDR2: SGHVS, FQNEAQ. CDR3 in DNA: TGTGCCAGCAGCCTATCCACTGCGCCTATTAGCAATCAGCCCCAGCATTTT. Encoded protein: CASSLSTAPISNQPQHF.